The 29 T cell receptor beta chains given below trace back to one sample, sequenced in a study of cytotoxic CD8 clonotypes in ibrutinib-treated CLL. The method was immunoSEQ multiplex PCR; TCRdb's version includes in-frame clones alone and lacks a portion of them. Among roughly 160,000 clones, under 85% were seen once, and the ten largest hold about 4.5%. This material consisted of PBMCs, taken after 24 months of ibrutinib treatment. The receptors were gathered from a human donor with chronic lymphocytic leukemia.

The gene calls are TRBV6-5 and TRBJ1-1; D gene unclear. The CDR3 totals 14 residues. The germline gives CDR1 MNHEY, CDR2 SVGAGI. Deletions cut 6 bases from V and 4 bases from J, with 15 bases between. The CDR3 coding sequence is TGTGCCAGCAGGCGCAGTATGATGGGCACTGAAGCTTTCTTT. Its protein product is CASRRSMMGTEAFF.

Here the CDR3 reads CASSYQGTSNQPQHF. The CDR3 region has the DNA TGTGCCAGCAGTTACCAGGGGACAAGCAATCAGCCCCAGCATTTT. This chain links TRBV27 with TRBJ1-5, with D possibly being TRBD1 (6 bases). The ends were cut back, 4 bases at V and 1 base at J, with 11 bases in the middle. From germline, CDR1 is MNHEY and CDR2 SMNVEV (reference sequence). The CDR3 covers 15 residues.

The chain employs TRBV5-1 and TRBJ2-1; D remains unclear. The germline V gene has CDR1 SGHRS and CDR2 YFSETQ. V lost 4 bases, J lost 0 bases, and 8 bases lay in between. This CDR3 comprises 14 residues. CDR3 sequence reads: CASSEESSYNEQFF. CDR3 in DNA: TGCGCCAGCAGCGAGGAGAGCTCCTACAATGAGCAGTTCTTC. The full variable domain, in which reference TRBV5-1 and TRBJ2-1 provide the parts outside the CDR3, is KAGVTQTPRYLIKTRGQQVTLSCSPISGHRSVSWYQQTPGQGLQFLFEYFSETQRNKGNFPGRFSGRQFSNSRSEMNVSTLELGDSALYLCASSEESSYNEQFFGPGTRLTVL.

This clone was detected ten times or more. Written as DNA, the CDR3 is TGTGCCAGCAGTGAAGTGGCAGGGTACCACGAGCAGTACTTC. Its protein is CASSEVAGYHEQYF. The rearrangement joins TRBV6-1 to TRBJ2-7, with a tentative D call TRBD1 (5 bases). This CDR3 has 14 residues. Per germline, CDR1 MNHNS and CDR2 SASEGT. V was cut by 1 base and J by 5 bases, with 12 bases left in between.

The V call is TRBV6-5, the J call TRBJ1-6, with 7 bases aligning to TRBD1. The germline CDR1 and CDR2 sequences are MNHEY and SVGAGI. J lost 15 bases, V lost 4 bases, and 15 bases had no gene match. The CDR3 totals 15 residues. The chain's CDR3 is CASSWETGRSSGLHF. The DNA for the CDR3 is TGTGCCAGCAGTTGGGAGACAGGGAGGTCGTCGGGCCTCCACTTT.

The chain links TRBV19 to TRBJ2-2; 8 bases are shared with TRBD1. V was clipped by 10 bases and J by 5 bases; unmatched bases: 15. CDR1 and CDR2 from the germline V gene are LNHDA and SQIVND (reference sequence). CDR3 length: 16 amino acids. The CDR3 nucleotides read TGTGCCACCTCACCACGCGGACAGGGTCGGACCGGGGAGCTGTTTTTT. Protein product: CATSPRGQGRTGELFF.

J is TRBJ2-7 and V is TRBV7-3; 8 nucleotides match TRBD1. This CDR3 comprises 14 residues. From germline, CDR1 is SGHTA and CDR2 FQGTGA. The ends lost 5 bases at V and 4 bases at J; junction bases unmatched: 7. CDR3 sequence: CASSPGQGRYEQYF. In nucleotides, the CDR3 is TGTGCCAGCAGCCCCGGACAGGGAAGGTACGAGCAGTACTTC.

V is TRBV28 and J is TRBJ2-4; D gene unclear. CDR3 length: 14 residues. Per the germline V gene, CDR1 is MDHEN and CDR2 is SYDVKM. V lost 2 bases to trimming and J lost 0 bases, with 5 bases between them. This CDR3 reads CASSLHKAKNIQYF. CDR3 nucleotide sequence: TGTGCCAGCAGTTTACACAAAGCCAAAAACATTCAGTACTTC.

The CDR3 reads CASSLAGGPQETQYF. The DNA for the CDR3 is TGTGCCAGCAGTTTAGCGGGAGGGCCCCAAGAGACCCAGTACTTC. J is TRBJ2-5 and V is TRBV28; 9 nucleotides match TRBD2. The junction had 2 bases not matched to a gene; V was cut back by 2 bases and J by 1 base. Per the germline V gene, CDR1 is MDHEN and CDR2 is SYDVKM. CDR3 length: 15 amino acids.

The chain combines TRBV6-5 with TRBJ1-1; TRBD1 is a possible D gene (5 bases). The germline V and J ends were trimmed by 7 bases and 1 base, with 13 bases remaining between them. This CDR3 has 14 amino acids. The germline gives CDR1 MNHEY, CDR2 SVGAGI. Here the CDR3 DNA reads TGTGCCAGCATTATGGGGCAGGCGAACACTGAAGCTTTCTTT. As protein: CASIMGQANTEAFF.

CDR3 sequence (DNA): TGTGCCAGCAGGCTAGCGGGAGGGACTTCCTACGAGCAGTACTTC. Translating it yields CASRLAGGTSYEQYF. This chain connects TRBV6-6 to TRBJ2-7; 12 bases map to TRBD2. With 6 bases clipped from V and 1 base from J, the junction kept 4 bases outside the gene matches. The CDR3 has 15 amino acids. Looked up from germline, CDR1 is MNHNY and CDR2 is SVGAGI (reference sequence).

This clone was found a few times. The V call is TRBV7-2, the J call TRBJ1-5; perhaps TRBD1 as D (6 bases). Between the trimmed V and J ends, which lost 0 bases and 4 bases, there was a span of 10 bases. This CDR3 spans 15 amino acids. Germline CDR1 is SGHTA and CDR2 is FQGNSA. The CDR3 nucleotides are TGTGCCAGCAGCTTAGCGACAGGACGGAATCAGCCCCAGCATTTT. As protein: CASSLATGRNQPQHF.

This clone has a handful of counts. The chain recombines TRBV7-9 with TRBJ1-5; D possibly corresponds to TRBD1 (5 bases). The CDR3 length is 14 residues. V was cut by 5 bases and J by 4 bases, with 12 bases left in between. Germline V lookup: CDR1 SEHNR, CDR2 FQNEAQ (reference sequence). The CDR3 coding sequence is TGTGCCAGCAGCGACCGGGGCCGGAATCAGCCCCAGCATTTT. Protein sequence: CASSDRGRNQPQHF.

The chain has TRBV6-5 and TRBJ2-1, with D hard to call. This CDR3 contains 15 residues. The V end lost 2 bases, the J end lost 0 bases, and 8 bases lay between the germline ends. The V gene's germline CDR1 is MNHEY and CDR2 SVGAGI. This CDR3 is CASSYAQSSYNEQFF. The CDR3 DNA sequence: TGTGCCAGCAGTTACGCCCAAAGCTCCTACAATGAGCAGTTCTTC.

The V call is TRBV11-2, the J call TRBJ1-3; TRBD1 is a possible D gene (6 bases). Trimming took off 5 bases at V and 5 bases at J, with 16 bases between the two ends. Germline V gives CDR1 SGHAT, CDR2 FQNNGV. The CDR3 loop spans 15 amino acids. CDR3 loop: CASSPNRASRNTIYF. DNA for the CDR3: TGTGCCAGCAGCCCGAACAGGGCGTCTAGAAACACCATATATTTT.

This clone was detected a few times. This chain uses TRBV9 with TRBJ1-5; 8 bases align to TRBD1. The germline CDR1 and CDR2 sequences are SGDLS and YYNGEE. The CDR3 runs to 14 residues. Trimming took 4 bases from V and 7 from J; bases not matched to a gene: 7. The CDR3 coding sequence is TGTGCCAGCAGCATCACAGGGGGGAGGCAGCCCCAGCATTTT. This codes for CASSITGGRQPQHF.

The rearrangement joins TRBV15 to TRBJ1-5; unclear D gene. Trimming shortened V by 3 bases and J by 0 bases, and 15 bases separated the two germline ends. CDR1 is LNHNV, CDR2 YYDKDF, per germline (reference sequence). This CDR3 comprises 17 residues. DNA of the CDR3: TGTGCCACCAGCAGGATAGGGAGCCGGTATAGCAATCAGCCCCAGCATTTT. Translating it yields CATSRIGSRYSNQPQHF.

The CDR3 DNA sequence: TGCACCAGCAGCCTGGTCACGGGAAGGGGCTCCGAGGAGCAGTTCTTC. Protein product: CTSSLVTGRGSEEQFF. The V and J genes are TRBV1 and TRBJ2-1. TRBV1 is classified as a pseudogene. The CDR3 sequence is 16 residues long.

The chain employs TRBV7-2 and TRBJ2-3; TRBD2 aligns across 10 bases. Germline CDR1 reads SGHTA; CDR2 reads FQGNSA. The J segment lost 4 bases and the V segment lost 2 bases, leaving 6 bases of the junction unmatched. This CDR3 has 16 amino acids. This chain's CDR3 is CASSLSAGGHADTQYF. CDR3 in DNA: TGTGCCAGCAGCTTATCAGCGGGAGGGCACGCAGATACGCAGTATTTT.

The CDR3 sequence: CASSAAGTGGYGYTF. CDR3 nucleotide sequence: TGCGCCAGCAGCGCGGCCGGGACAGGGGGCTATGGCTACACCTTC. The J gene is TRBJ1-2, the V gene TRBV5-1, with 11 bases aligning to TRBD1. Losses at the gene ends were 4 bases for V and 4 bases for J; bases not matched to a gene: 6. The CDR3 runs to 15 residues. From germline, CDR1 is SGHRS and CDR2 YFSETQ. Filled out from reference TRBV5-1 and TRBJ1-2, the complete variable domain reads KAGVTQTPRYLIKTRGQQVTLSCSPISGHRSVSWYQQTPGQGLQFLFEYFSETQRNKGNFPGRFSGRQFSNSRSEMNVSTLELGDSALYLCASSAAGTGGYGYTFGSGTRLTVV.

This chain joins TRBV30 and TRBJ1-2; D uncertain. From germline, CDR1 is GTSNPN and CDR2 SVGIG (reference sequence). The CDR3 sequence is 15 residues long. Trimming pared 0 bases from V and 4 bases from J, leaving 15 bases between. CDR3 in DNA: TGTGCCTGGAGTGTGTTACCAGTCCCCCTCTATGGCTACACCTTC. This encodes CAWSVLPVPLYGYTF. Full variable domain (outside the CDR3, taken from reference TRBV30 and TRBJ1-2): SQTIHQWPATLVQPVGSPLSLECTVEGTSNPNLYWYRQAAGRGLQLLFYSVGIGQISSEVPQNLSASRPQDRQFILSSKKLLLSDSGFYLCAWSVLPVPLYGYTFGSGTRLTVV.

V gene TRBV6-5 combines with J gene TRBJ1-1; D is uncertain. The CDR3 spans 13 residues. The germline V gene encodes CDR1 MNHEY and CDR2 SVGAGI. The ends were cut back, 6 bases at V and 0 bases at J, with 8 bases in the middle. The CDR3 loop is CASRALMNTEAFF. The CDR3 DNA follows: TGTGCCAGCAGGGCCTTAATGAACACTGAAGCTTTCTTT.

The chain has TRBV28 and TRBJ2-7, with a possible D match to TRBD1 (5 bases). V gave up 5 bases and J gave up 3 bases, with 14 bases separating them. The length of the CDR3 is 14 residues. Looked up from germline, CDR1 is MDHEN and CDR2 is SYDVKM. CDR3 sequence reads: CASSARGRHYEQYF. CDR3 coding DNA: TGTGCCAGCAGTGCAAGGGGCAGACACTACGAGCAGTACTTC.

This chain uses TRBV11-3 with TRBJ2-1; D could derive from TRBD1 or TRBD2 (5 bases each). Germline V gene lookup returns CDR1 SGHNT and CDR2 YENEEA. The CDR3 extends over 15 amino acids. Trimming pared 2 bases from V and 8 bases from J, leaving 16 bases between. The CDR3 nucleotides read TGTGCCAGCAGCTTAATTGGGGGAGCCGGGGATGAGCAGTTCTTC. It is translated as CASSLIGGAGDEQFF.

The chain links TRBV29-1 to TRBJ2-3, with TRBD2 matching 7 bases. CDR1 is SQVTM and CDR2 is ANQGSEA in the germline V gene. Trimming cost V 7 bases and J 5 bases; bases outside gene matches: 3. CDR3 size: 11 residues. The CDR3 DNA reads TGCAGCGGAAGCGGGGAAGATACGCAGTATTTT. Translated, it gives CSGSGEDTQYF.

Points on this clone: Different DNA sequences within this sample yield the same CDR3. CDR3 in DNA: TGTGCCAGTAGTATCGGAAATCAGCCCCAGCATTTT. Translation gives CASSIGNQPQHF. The chain combines TRBV19 with TRBJ1-5; D call uncertain. This CDR3 comprises 12 residues. Germline V CDR1 and CDR2: LNHDA, SQIVND (reference sequence). Between the trimmed V and J ends, which lost 3 bases and 4 bases, there was a span of 4 bases.

This clone was picked up one time. V and J are TRBV7-2 and TRBJ2-3; 9 bases line up with TRBD1. Per the germline V gene, CDR1 is SGHTA and CDR2 is FQGNSA. V lost 0 bases and J lost 5; bases outside the gene matches: 18. This CDR3 comprises 20 residues. CDR3 region: CASSLASGFGGTGKGDTQYF. Written as DNA, the CDR3 is TGTGCCAGCAGCTTAGCTTCAGGGTTTGGCGGGACAGGGAAAGGAGATACGCAGTATTTT.

J is TRBJ1-5 and V is TRBV15, with D perhaps TRBD1 (6 bases). The CDR3 spans 14 residues. Germline lookup yields CDR1 LNHNV and CDR2 YYDKDF (reference sequence). The V end lost 0 bases, the J end lost 9 bases, and 12 bases lay between the germline ends. In DNA, the CDR3 is TGTGCCACCAGCAGAGATAAGGGAGGGGGGCCCCAGCATTTT. It translates to CATSRDKGGGPQHF.

CDR3: CASSPPRRGFGETQYF. CDR3 bases: TGTGCCAGCAGCCCACCGCGCAGGGGTTTCGGAGAGACCCAGTACTTC. The gene calls are TRBV14 and TRBJ2-5; D may be TRBD1 (6 bases). V was shortened by 4 bases and J by 4 bases, with 19 bases between the two germline ends. The germline gives CDR1 SGHDN, CDR2 FVKESK. The CDR3 length is 16 residues. Combining the CDR3 with reference TRBV14 and TRBJ2-5 gives the whole variable domain EAGVTQFPSHSVIEKGQTVTLRCDPISGHDNLYWYRRVMGKEIKFLLHFVKESKQDESGMPNNRFLAERTGGTYSTLKVQPAELEDSGVYFCASSPPRRGFGETQYFGPGTRLLVL.